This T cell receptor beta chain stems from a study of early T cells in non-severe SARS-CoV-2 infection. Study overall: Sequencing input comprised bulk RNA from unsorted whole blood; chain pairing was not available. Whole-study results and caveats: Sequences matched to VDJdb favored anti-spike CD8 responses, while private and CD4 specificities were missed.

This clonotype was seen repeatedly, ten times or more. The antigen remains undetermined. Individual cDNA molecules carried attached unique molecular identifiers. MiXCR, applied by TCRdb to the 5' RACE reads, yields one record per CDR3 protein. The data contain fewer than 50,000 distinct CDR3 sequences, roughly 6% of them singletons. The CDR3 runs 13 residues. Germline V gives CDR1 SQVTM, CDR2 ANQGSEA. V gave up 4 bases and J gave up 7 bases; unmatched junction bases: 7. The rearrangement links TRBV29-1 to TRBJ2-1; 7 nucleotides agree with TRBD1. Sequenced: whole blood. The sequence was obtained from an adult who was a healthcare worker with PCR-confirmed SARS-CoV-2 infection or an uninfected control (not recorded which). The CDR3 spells CSVVGGARNEQFF. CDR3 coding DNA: TGCAGCGTTGTAGGGGGCGCGAGGAATGAGCAGTTCTTC.